This T cell receptor (beta chain) was recovered during a study of blood T cell repertoires in COVID-19 (dated by TCRdb to about 2020). About the full investigation: Samples covering the acute and convalescent phases of COVID-19 were provided by collaborators in the United States, Italy and Spain. The prospective study material was composed of cDNA or gDNA derived from T cells, B-cell-depleted T cells, or PBMCs. Deeply sampled blood TCRbeta repertoires from subjects exposed to, actively infected with, or recovered from COVID-19 were included in the dataset. The repertoires were released in a freely available public database intended as a resource for research on the immune response to SARS-CoV-2. Samples were obtained from the ongoing ImmuneRACE study (first 160 participants) and from approximately 1,200 subjects provided by 6 global collaborators. A de-identified subject ID, COVID-19 status, age in years and sex were almost always included in the sample metadata. HLA class I and class II types, where available, came from metadata supplied by the sample provider rather than from assay-based typing.

Points the paper makes about the study in general: How much clinical and demographic metadata was included differed by source and by participant, and the metadata was provided uncurated.

From the cysteine up to the phenylalanine, the CDR3 has a length of 15 residues. Left in the record is the CDR3 DNA by itself, 45 bases read in frame from the first base. CDR1 is given as LNHDA and CDR2 as SQIVND, both from the germline V gene (reference sequence). V was cut back by 3 bases and J by 1 base, leaving a gap of 7 bases between them. The collaborating institutions used their own protocols to collect whole blood in K2EDTA tubes. Collaborator samples were shipped for TCRbeta analysis as frozen whole blood, isolated PBMCs, or DNA extracted from either sample type. As to this clone: What antigen it recognizes has not been identified. Per-base quality was not reported, and no clone a single base away is much larger than it.

TCRbeta CDR3 regions were amplified from genomic DNA using the immunoSEQ Assay, a bias-controlled multiplex PCR. The source study handled its data this way. The number of nucleated cells in each sample was estimated from the amplification of reference gene primers within the assay. Sequence reads were collapsed and filtered to measure the absolute abundance of every unique TCRbeta CDR3 rearrangement. For each sample, productive Simpson clonality was calculated as the square root of Simpson's diversity index over productive rearrangements. Not all clones reach the TCRdb copy of this immuneACCESS table, which keeps in-frame sequences only. Checked studies attribute under half of the gap to unresolved V genes and leave the rest unexplained. That table supplies the V and J calls and clone size; D and trimming were determined from the DNA. In all, the sample holds 150,000 to 200,000 clones, and 75% to 90% of those were seen once. Roughly a tenth of the sample goes to the ten largest clones.

Material: peripheral blood. The V and J genes are TRBV19 and TRBJ2-6, with no reliable assignment of the D segment. The receptor comes from a human donor in a cohort sampled during active COVID-19. DNA sequence: TGTGCCAGTAGTATTCAGACATCTGGGGCCAACGTCCTGACTTTC. Its protein product is CASSIQTSGANVLTF.